Listed here are 24 T cell receptor beta chains from one sample, sequenced in a study of blood T cell repertoires in COVID-19. Sequencing was performed with immunoSEQ multiplex PCR; in TCRdb, only in-frame clones are kept and a portion is missing. The sample shows about 82,000 clones, 65% to 85% of them seen only once. The specimen was peripheral blood. The receptor set was obtained from a woman aged 60-75 years with acute or convalescent COVID-19.

This rearrangement joins TRBV19 to TRBJ1-5, with D possibly matching TRBD1 (6 bases). The CDR3 consists of 15 residues. The V gene's germline CDR1 is LNHDA and CDR2 SQIVND (reference sequence). Trimming pared 3 bases from V and 7 bases from J, leaving 16 bases between. In DNA, the CDR3 is TGTGCCAGTAGTATTTTGCAGGGGCGCAGGCAGCCCCAGCATTTT. Its translation is CASSILQGRRQPQHF.

V and J are TRBV9 and TRBJ2-3; D gene unclear. The germline V gene has CDR1 SGDLS and CDR2 YYNGEE. The CDR3 has 15 residues. V was shortened by 0 bases and J by 0 bases, with 8 bases between the two germline ends. This chain's CDR3 is CASSVAATSTDTQYF. The CDR3 coding sequence is TGTGCCAGCAGCGTAGCAGCGACTAGCACAGATACGCAGTATTTT.

This chain links TRBV5-5 with TRBJ1-5, with 11 bases matching TRBD1. Germline V gene lookup returns CDR1 SGHKS and CDR2 YYEKEE (reference sequence). The CDR3 has 17 residues. With V trimmed by 4 bases and J by 6 bases, 12 bases remained unmatched. CDR3 sequence reads: CASSLGTGGREGQPQHF. As DNA, the CDR3 is TGTGCCAGCAGCCTTGGGACAGGGGGAAGGGAGGGTCAGCCCCAGCATTTT.

This clone was recorded once. The chain recombines TRBV24-1 with TRBJ1-2, with a weak D call TRBD1 (5 bases). CDR3 length: 16 residues. Germline V gene sequence: CDR1 KGHDR, CDR2 SFDVKD. Trimming took 4 bases from V and 5 from J, leaving 19 bases between them. CDR3 DNA: TGTGCCACCAGTGACTCTGGAATCCAGGGCCTATATGGCTACACCTTC. The encoded protein is CATSDSGIQGLYGYTF.

V usage is TRBV10-3 and J usage is TRBJ1-1; a weak D match, TRBD1 (6 bases). V was trimmed by 8 bases and J by 5 bases, leaving 18 bases between them. Germline V gene sequence: CDR1 ENHRY, CDR2 SYGVKD. The CDR3 has 14 residues. CDR3 sequence (DNA): TGTGCCATCCGGGACACCCTGATGGAAACTGAAGCTTTCTTT. Its translation: CAIRDTLMETEAFF.

The J gene is TRBJ1-1, the V gene TRBV29-1; no reliable D call. The CDR3 has 10 residues. Deletions cut 7 bases from V and 11 bases from J, with 14 bases between. Germline assignment: CDR1 SQVTM and CDR2 ANQGSEA. CDR3 region: CSALAMRAFF. The CDR3 region has the DNA TGCAGCGCATTAGCCATGAGGGCTTTCTTT.

This clone was seen a single time. The J gene is TRBJ2-2, the V gene TRBV7-2; maybe TRBD1 (5 bases). The V end was cut by 2 bases, the J end by 7 bases, with 11 bases between. Germline V gene data show CDR1 as SGHTA and CDR2 as FQGNSA. The CDR3 is 14 residues long. The CDR3 DNA sequence: TGTGCCAGCAGCTTAAACTGGCAGGGCGGGGAGCTGTTTTTT. Translated, it gives CASSLNWQGGELFF.

The chain joins TRBV5-6 to TRBJ1-2; 9 nucleotides line up with TRBD1. The CDR3 loop spans 14 amino acids. CDR1 and CDR2 from the germline V gene are SGHDT and YYEEEE. In nucleotides, the CDR3 is TGTGTAGCTCCAGCACCACTGGACAGGGGAGGCTACACCTTC. Its protein is CVAPAPLDRGGYTF.

The chain is built from TRBV27 and TRBJ2-5, with D unresolved. The CDR3 covers 14 residues. Trimming shortened V by 5 bases and J by 1 base, and 11 bases separated the two germline ends. The germline CDR1 and CDR2 sequences are MNHEY and SMNVEV (reference sequence). CDR3 DNA: TGTGCCAGCAGTCCTTGGCGAGGCCAAGAGACCCAGTACTTC. This translates into CASSPWRGQETQYF.

The chain employs TRBV7-2 and TRBJ1-5; D gene ambiguous. This CDR3 contains 14 residues. Trimming removed 5 bases at V and 8 bases at J, with 16 bases between. Germline V gives CDR1 SGHTA, CDR2 FQGNSA. The CDR3 DNA reads as TGTGCCAGCAGCCCCGATGGACCGGGGAAGCCCCAGCATTTT. Its translation: CASSPDGPGKPQHF.

The chain recombines TRBV5-1 with TRBJ1-2; TRBD1 matches 10 bases. Germline CDR1 and CDR2: SGHRS and YFSETQ. Trimming cost V 3 bases and J 4 bases; bases outside gene matches: 3. This CDR3 comprises 14 residues. The CDR3 reads CASSWGDRGYGYTF. The CDR3 nucleotides are TGCGCCAGCAGCTGGGGGGACAGGGGCTATGGCTACACCTTC.

This clone is deemed medium-sized (0.01 to 0.1%). The V gene is TRBV19, the J gene TRBJ2-7, with D perhaps matching TRBD2 (5 bases). CDR3 length: 13 amino acids. Germline-derived CDR1 and CDR2 are LNHDA and SQIVND (reference sequence). Trimming pared 3 bases from V and 0 bases from J, leaving 6 bases between. The CDR3 coding sequence is TGTGCCAGTAGTATTAGCGTCTCCTACGAGCAGTACTTC. The encoded protein is CASSISVSYEQYF.

J is TRBJ2-7 and V is TRBV5-5; D call uncertain. CDR1 and CDR2 (germline): SGHKS, YYEKEE (reference sequence). V shed 0 bases and J shed 0 bases, with 7 bases lying between them. The CDR3 is made up of 14 amino acids. The CDR3 DNA sequence: TGTGCCAGCAGCTTGGAAGCCCACTCCTACGAGCAGTACTTC. Translated: CASSLEAHSYEQYF.

The chain recombines TRBV7-8 with TRBJ1-1; the D is unclear. The CDR3 has 13 residues. The germline V gene encodes CDR1 SGHVS and CDR2 FQNEAQ. Trimming shortened V by 5 bases and J by 6 bases, and 13 bases separated the two germline ends. The CDR3 here is CASSQRPRSEAFF. In DNA form, the CDR3 reads TGTGCCAGCAGCCAACGCCCGAGGTCTGAAGCTTTCTTT.

The V call is TRBV10-3, the J call TRBJ2-2, with 13 positions matching TRBD2. Germline CDR1 reads ENHRY; CDR2 reads SYGVKD. Trimming cost V 0 bases and J 8 bases; bases outside gene matches: 9. The CDR3 has 18 amino acids. The CDR3 loop reads CAISESTPGTSGTGELFF. Here the CDR3 DNA reads TGTGCCATCAGTGAGTCAACGCCCGGGACTAGCGGGACGGGGGAGCTGTTTTTT.

This chain uses TRBV30 with TRBJ1-1; possibly TRBD1 for D (5 bases). CDR3 size: 13 residues. The ends were cut back, 0 bases at V and 8 bases at J, with 13 bases in the middle. Germline V lookup: CDR1 GTSNPN, CDR2 SVGIG (reference sequence). For the CDR3, the DNA is TGTGCCTGGAGTGTAAAGGGGTATCTGGAAGCTTTCTTT. Its protein is CAWSVKGYLEAFF.

V usage is TRBV5-6 and J usage is TRBJ1-1; possibly TRBD1 for D (6 bases). Trimming took 4 bases from V and 1 from J, leaving 17 bases between them. The germline V gene has CDR1 SGHDT and CDR2 YYEEEE. This CDR3 spans 16 amino acids. In DNA form, the CDR3 reads TGTGCCAGCAGCCGAGGGGGTAGGACGAGGAACACTGAAGCTTTCTTT. It is translated as CASSRGGRTRNTEAFF. Based on the CDR3 plus reference TRBV5-6 and TRBJ1-1, the full variable domain is DAGVTQSPTHLIKTRGQQVTLRCSPKSGHDTVSWYQQALGQGPQFIFQYYEEEERQRGNFPDRFSGHQFPNYSSELNVNALLLGDSALYLCASSRGGRTRNTEAFFGQGTRLTVV.

The CDR3 bases are TGTGCCAGCAGACACGACAGGGGTTATGGCTACACCTTC. It encodes CASRHDRGYGYTF. This chain connects TRBV5-6 to TRBJ1-2; 8 bases line up with TRBD1. This CDR3 spans 13 amino acids. Germline loops: CDR1 SGHDT, CDR2 YYEEEE. After removal of 5 bases from V and 5 bases from J, the junction contained 5 bases not matched to a gene.

This clone appeared a few times. V gene TRBV19 combines with J gene TRBJ2-1; 12 bases fit TRBD2. Losses at the gene ends were 7 bases for V and 7 bases for J; bases not matched to a gene: 11. This CDR3 spans 16 amino acids. The germline gives CDR1 LNHDA, CDR2 SQIVND (reference sequence). CDR3 in amino acids: CASKAPSLAGGNEQFF. Written as DNA, the CDR3 is TGTGCCAGTAAGGCCCCTAGCCTAGCGGGAGGGAATGAGCAGTTCTTC.

V is TRBV11-3 and J is TRBJ2-7; weak D call: TRBD2 (5 bases). The V and J ends lost 1 base and 3 bases respectively, with 16 bases between them. CDR1 is SGHNT and CDR2 is YENEEA in the germline V gene. The length of the CDR3 is 16 residues. The CDR3 sequence: CASSLGPPNSGYEQYF. As DNA, the CDR3 is TGTGCCAGCAGCTTAGGTCCCCCTAACAGCGGCTACGAGCAGTACTTC.

J is TRBJ2-7 and V is TRBV13; 15 bases align to TRBD2. The CDR3 runs to 17 residues. V gave up 5 bases and J gave up 4 bases; unmatched junction bases: 9. Germline V lookup: CDR1 PRHDT, CDR2 FYEKMQ (reference sequence). The CDR3: CASSRGLAGGPDYEQYF. Written as DNA, the CDR3 is TGTGCCAGCAGCCGAGGACTAGCGGGAGGGCCAGATTACGAGCAGTACTTC.

The chain is built from TRBV27 and TRBJ2-5; no clear D gene. Germline assignment: CDR1 MNHEY and CDR2 SMNVEV (reference sequence). V was pared by 6 bases and J by 7 bases, with 15 bases between. The CDR3 sequence is 13 residues long. The CDR3 nucleotides read TGTGCCAGCAGGCCCCTGAGCACCGGGACCCAGTACTTC. Its protein product is CASRPLSTGTQYF.

The CDR3 reads CASSEDRPRYNSPLHF. The CDR3 coding sequence is TGCGCCAGCAGCGAGGACAGGCCACGGTATAATTCACCCCTCCACTTT. V usage is TRBV5-1 and J usage is TRBJ1-6, with 7 positions matching TRBD1. Trimming took 4 bases from V and 4 from J; bases not matched to a gene: 8. Per germline, CDR1 SGHRS and CDR2 YFSETQ. This CDR3 has 16 amino acids.

The chain links TRBV24-1 to TRBJ2-7; unclear D gene. The V end was cut by 3 bases, the J end by 4 bases, with 3 bases between. This CDR3 spans 11 amino acids. Looked up from germline, CDR1 is KGHDR and CDR2 is SFDVKD. CDR3 region: CATSDRYEQYF. CDR3 DNA: TGTGCCACCAGTGATCGGTACGAGCAGTACTTC.